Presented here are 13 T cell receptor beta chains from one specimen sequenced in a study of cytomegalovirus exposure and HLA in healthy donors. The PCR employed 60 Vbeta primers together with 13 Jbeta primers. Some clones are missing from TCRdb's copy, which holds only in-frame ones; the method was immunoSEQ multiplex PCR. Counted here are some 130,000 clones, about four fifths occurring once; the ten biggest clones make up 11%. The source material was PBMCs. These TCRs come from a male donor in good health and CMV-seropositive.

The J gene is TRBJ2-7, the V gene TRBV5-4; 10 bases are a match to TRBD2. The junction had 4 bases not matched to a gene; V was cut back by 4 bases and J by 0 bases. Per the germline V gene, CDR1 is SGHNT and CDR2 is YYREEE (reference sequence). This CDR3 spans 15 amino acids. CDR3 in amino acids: CASSLTSGHSYEQYF. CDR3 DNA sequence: TGTGCCAGCAGCCTGACTAGCGGGCACTCCTACGAGCAGTACTTC. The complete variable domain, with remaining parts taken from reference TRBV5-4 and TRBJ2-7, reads ETGVTQSPTHLIKTRGQQVTLRCSSQSGHNTVSWYQQALGQGPQFIFQYYREEENGRGNFPPRFSGLQFPNYSSELNVNALELDDSALYLCASSLTSGHSYEQYFGPGTRLTVT.

The CDR3 reads CASRPLGGGRREQYF. In DNA form, the CDR3 reads TGTGCCAGCAGACCCCTCGGCGGCGGGAGGAGGGAGCAGTACTTC. The V gene is TRBV11-2, the J gene TRBJ2-7; 8 bases line up with TRBD2. Per the germline V gene, CDR1 is SGHAT and CDR2 is FQNNGV. This CDR3 has 15 residues. V dropped 6 bases and J dropped 7; count of bases not matched to a gene: 14.

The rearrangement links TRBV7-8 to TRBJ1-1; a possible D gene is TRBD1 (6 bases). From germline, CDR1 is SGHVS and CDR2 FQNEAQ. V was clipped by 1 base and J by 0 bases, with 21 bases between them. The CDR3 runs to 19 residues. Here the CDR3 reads CASSLVARGLIGVNTEAFF. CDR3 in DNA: TGTGCCAGCAGCTTAGTAGCCAGGGGTTTAATCGGGGTGAACACTGAAGCTTTCTTT.

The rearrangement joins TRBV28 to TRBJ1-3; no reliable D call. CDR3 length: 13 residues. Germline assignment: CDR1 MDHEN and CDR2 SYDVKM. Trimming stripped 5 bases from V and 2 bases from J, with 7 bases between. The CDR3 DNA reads TGTGCCAGCAGTCCCCCGGCTGGAAACACCATATATTTT. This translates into CASSPPAGNTIYF.

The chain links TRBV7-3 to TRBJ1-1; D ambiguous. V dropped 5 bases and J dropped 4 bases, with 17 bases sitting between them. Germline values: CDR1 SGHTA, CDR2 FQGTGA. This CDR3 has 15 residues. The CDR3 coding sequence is TGTGCCAGCAGCCTTGACGGCTCGGAGGGCACTGAAGCTTTCTTT. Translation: CASSLDGSEGTEAFF.

CDR3 nucleotides: TGCGCCAGCAGCTTGGGACAGGGCCCACAAGAGACCCAGTACTTC. It is translated as CASSLGQGPQETQYF. The genes are TRBV5-1 and TRBJ2-5; TRBD1 matches 7 bases. V lost 0 bases, J lost 2 bases, and 4 bases stayed unmatched. The CDR3 extends over 15 amino acids. CDR1 SGHRS and CDR2 YFSETQ come from the germline V gene. The variable domain in full, with the rest retrieved from reference TRBV5-1 and TRBJ2-5, is KAGVTQTPRYLIKTRGQQVTLSCSPISGHRSVSWYQQTPGQGLQFLFEYFSETQRNKGNFPGRFSGRQFSNSRSEMNVSTLELGDSALYLCASSLGQGPQETQYFGPGTRLLVL.

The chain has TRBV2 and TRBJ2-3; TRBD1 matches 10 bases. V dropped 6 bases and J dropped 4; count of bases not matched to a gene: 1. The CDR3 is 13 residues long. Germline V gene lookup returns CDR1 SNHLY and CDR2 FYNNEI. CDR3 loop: CASRGTGADTQYF. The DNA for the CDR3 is TGTGCCAGCAGAGGGACAGGGGCAGATACGCAGTATTTT.

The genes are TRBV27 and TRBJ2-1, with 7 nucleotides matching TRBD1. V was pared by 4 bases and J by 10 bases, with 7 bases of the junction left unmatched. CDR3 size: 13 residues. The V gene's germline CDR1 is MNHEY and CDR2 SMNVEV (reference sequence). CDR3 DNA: TGTGCCAGCAGTTCGGCTCGGGACAGAGAGCAGTTCTTC. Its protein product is CASSSARDREQFF.

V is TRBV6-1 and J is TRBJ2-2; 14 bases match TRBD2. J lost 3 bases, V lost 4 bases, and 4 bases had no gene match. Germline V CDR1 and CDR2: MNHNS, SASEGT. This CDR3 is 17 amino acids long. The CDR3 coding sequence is TGTGCCAGCAGTGGACTAGCGGGAGGGGGTCACACCGGGGAGCTGTTTTTT. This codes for CASSGLAGGGHTGELFF.

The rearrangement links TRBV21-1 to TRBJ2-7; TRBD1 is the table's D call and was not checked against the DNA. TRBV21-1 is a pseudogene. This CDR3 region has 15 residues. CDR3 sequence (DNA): TGTGCCAGCAGCAAGGTGGTAGGGGGTACTGGCGAGCAGTACTTC. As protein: CASSKVVGGTGEQYF.

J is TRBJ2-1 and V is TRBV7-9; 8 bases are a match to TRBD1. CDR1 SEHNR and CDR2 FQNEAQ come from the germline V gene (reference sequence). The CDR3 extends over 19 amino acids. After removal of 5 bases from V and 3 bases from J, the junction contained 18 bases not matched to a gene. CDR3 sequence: CASSATTGAQAGHYNEQFF. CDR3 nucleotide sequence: TGTGCCAGCAGCGCAACGACAGGGGCCCAAGCGGGCCACTACAATGAGCAGTTCTTC.

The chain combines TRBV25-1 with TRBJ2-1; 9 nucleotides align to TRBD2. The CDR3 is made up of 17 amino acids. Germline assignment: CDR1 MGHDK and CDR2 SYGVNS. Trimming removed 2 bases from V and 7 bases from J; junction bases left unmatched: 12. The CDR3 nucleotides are TGTGCCAGCAGTGAAATAGCTTGGGCGGGAGGGCCTAATGAGCAGTTCTTC. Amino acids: CASSEIAWAGGPNEQFF.

The CDR3 nucleotides read TGTGCCAGCAGCTTGGCTAGCGGAGGGTACGAGCAGTACTTC. It is translated as CASSLASGGYEQYF. The V gene is TRBV11-1, the J gene TRBJ2-7; 7 nucleotides align to TRBD2. The germline gives CDR1 SGHAT, CDR2 FQDESV (reference sequence). V lost 3 bases, J lost 4 bases, and 6 bases stayed unmatched. The CDR3 runs to 14 residues.